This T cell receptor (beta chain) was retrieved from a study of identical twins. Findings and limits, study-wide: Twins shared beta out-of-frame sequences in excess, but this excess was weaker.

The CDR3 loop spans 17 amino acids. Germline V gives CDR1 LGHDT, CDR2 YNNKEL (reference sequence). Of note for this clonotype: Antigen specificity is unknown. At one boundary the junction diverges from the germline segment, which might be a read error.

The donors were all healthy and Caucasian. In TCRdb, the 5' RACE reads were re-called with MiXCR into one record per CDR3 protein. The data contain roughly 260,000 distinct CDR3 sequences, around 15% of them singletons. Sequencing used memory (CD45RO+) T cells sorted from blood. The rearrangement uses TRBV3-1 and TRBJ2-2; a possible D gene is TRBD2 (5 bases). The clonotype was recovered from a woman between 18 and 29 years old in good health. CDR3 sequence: CACSSRLLAVPPGELFF. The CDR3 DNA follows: TGTGCCTGCAGTTCTCGGTTGCTAGCTGTCCCACCCGGGGAGCTGTTTTTT.